The 16 T cell receptor beta chains listed next were all sequenced from one sample in a study of T cells in women clearing cervical HPV infection. Clones were sequenced by immunoSEQ multiplex PCR, and TCRdb holds only the in-frame ones, with some missing. The sample table sets out under 50,000 clones. Sequenced: blood buffy coat. These receptors were taken from a woman aged 18 to 75 with a cervical HPV16 infection that either progressed to CIN3+ or cleared (not recorded which).

Concerning this clone: The read falls 3 residues short of the CDR3 end, and the missing part is taken from the germline J gene. The chain joins TRBV27 to TRBJ2-3; 11 bases line up with TRBD2. V shed 4 bases and J 4 bases; nucleotides not matched to a gene: 1. CDR3 length: 14 amino acids. CDR1 MNHEY and CDR2 SMNVEV come from the germline V gene (reference sequence). CDR3 DNA (partial): TGTGCCAGCAGTTCGGGACTAGCGGCAGATACG. Protein sequence: CASSSGLAADT. The CDR3 in its entirety is CASSSGLAADTQYF.

A remark on this clone: A junction boundary mismatches the germline segment, possibly from a read error. The read ends 3 residues shy of where the CDR3 ends; the end is completed using the germline J gene. The chain combines TRBV4-2 with TRBJ2-7, with 9 positions matching TRBD1. The CDR3 loop spans 14 amino acids. CDR1 and CDR2 (germline): LGHNA, YNFKEQ. The CDR3 loop reads CASSPGQGAYEQYF. The covered CDR3 bases are TGCGCCAGCAGTCCGGGACAGGGCGCCTACGAG.

Remarks on this clone: The read ends 3 residues early relative to the CDR3; the germline J gene fills the gap. V gene TRBV5-1 combines with J gene TRBJ2-1, with 13 positions matching TRBD2. The CDR3 covers 16 residues. Germline V lookup: CDR1 SGHRS, CDR2 YFSETQ. Losses at the gene ends were 1 base for V and 8 bases for J; bases not matched to a gene: 6. This CDR3 reads CASSLFTSGRADEQFF. Partial CDR3 DNA: TGCGCCAGCAGCTTGTTCACTAGCGGGAGGGCCGATGAG. The entire variable domain, with the rest obtained from reference TRBV5-1 and TRBJ2-1, is as follows: KAGVTQTPRYLIKTRGQQVTLSCSPISGHRSVSWYQQTPGQGLQFLFEYFSETQRNKGNFPGRFSGRQFSNSRSEMNVSTLELGDSALYLCASSLFTSGRADEQFFGPGTRLTVL.

Regarding this clone: The missing CDR3 end, 3 residues past where the read stops, is filled in from the germline J gene. The chain uses TRBV20-1 and TRBJ2-3; D perhaps matches TRBD2 (6 bases). Germline V gene lookup returns CDR1 DFQATT and CDR2 SNEGSKA (reference sequence). Between the trimmed V and J ends, which lost 2 bases and 4 bases, there was a span of 19 bases. This CDR3 has 16 amino acids. Incomplete CDR3 DNA: TGCAGTGCTAGAAGAGCGGGCCTAGACGGGTCAGATACG. Encoded protein: CSARRAGLDGSDT. From start to end, the CDR3 is CSARRAGLDGSDTQYF.

Here the CDR3 reads CAWKKGPHGYTF. Partial CDR3 DNA: TGTGCCTGGAAAAAGGGCCCACATGGC. The V call is TRBV30, the J call TRBJ1-2; no clear D gene. The observed sequence ends 3 residues before the CDR3 terminus, with the missing tail filled in from the germline J gene. The V gene lost 4 bases and the J gene lost 6 bases, with 12 bases spanning the gap. This CDR3 spans 12 amino acids. Germline loops: CDR1 GTSNPN, CDR2 SVGIG (reference sequence).

With regard to this clone: The read terminates 3 residues before the CDR3 end, so the remaining end is supplied by the germline J gene. The chain couples TRBV12-3 or TRBV12-4 to TRBJ1-2; 7 bases agree with TRBD1. The CDR3 length is 14 residues. Trimming took 3 bases from V and 7 from J; bases not matched to a gene: 8. The sequenced part of the CDR3 DNA is TGTGCCAGCAGTTTGAATTCCAGGGGGTCTGGC. Translated: CASSLNSRGSG. The entire CDR3 sequence reads CASSLNSRGSGYTF.

With regard to this clone: The CDR3 end lies 3 residues beyond the end of the read and is filled in from the germline J gene. V is TRBV7-9 and J is TRBJ2-2; 8 bases line up with TRBD2. Germline loops: CDR1 SEHNR, CDR2 FQNEAQ (reference sequence). The CDR3 has 15 residues. The V segment lost 4 bases and the J segment 5 bases; nucleotides outside the gene matches: 6. The CDR3: CASSSPGLETGELFF. The sequenced CDR3 bases are TGTGCCAGCAGCTCACCGGGACTAGAAACCGGGGAG.

On this clone: With the read ending 3 residues before the CDR3 end, the germline J gene is used to fill in that end. The rearrangement uses TRBV20-1 and TRBJ2-1, with 7 bases fitting TRBD1. CDR1 DFQATT and CDR2 SNEGSKA come from the germline V gene (reference sequence). The CDR3 spans 14 residues. Trimming cost V 5 bases and J 0 bases; bases outside gene matches: 4. The CDR3 bases that were read are TGCAGTGCTGGACAGGATAGCTCCTACAATGAG. This encodes CSAGQDSSYNE. The full CDR3 is CSAGQDSSYNEQFF.

To note about this clone: The CDR3 extends 3 residues past the end of the read, so its final part is completed from the germline J gene. The chain links TRBV5-6 to TRBJ1-5; maybe TRBD1 (5 bases). The CDR3 is 14 amino acids. CDR1 and CDR2 (germline): SGHDT, YYEEEE. Trimming removed 0 bases at V and 6 bases at J, with 10 bases between. CDR3 DNA, as far as it was read: TGTGCCAGCAGCTTGGGAGGGGTCGGTCAGCCC. Protein sequence: CASSLGGVGQP. The complete CDR3 protein is CASSLGGVGQPQHF. The whole variable domain, remainder taken from reference TRBV5-6 and TRBJ1-5, is DAGVTQSPTHLIKTRGQQVTLRCSPKSGHDTVSWYQQALGQGPQFIFQYYEEEERQRGNFPDRFSGHQFPNYSSELNVNALLLGDSALYLCASSLGGVGQPQHFGDGTRLSIL.

The covered CDR3 bases are TGTGCCAGCAGCCTCAGGGGGAGCAATCAGCCG. Amino acids: CASSLRGSNQP. The whole CDR3 sequence is CASSLRGSNQPQYF. This chain uses TRBV5-6 with TRBJ2-3; 7 bases are shared with TRBD1. The CDR3 goes on 3 residues after the read ends, and that part is filled in from the germline J gene. The CDR3 is 14 residues long. Germline loops: CDR1 SGHDT, CDR2 YYEEEE.

Turning to this clone: The read terminates 3 residues ahead of where the CDR3 ends, so the germline J gene completes it. V usage is TRBV30 and J usage is TRBJ2-7, with D perhaps TRBD1 (6 bases). CDR1 GTSNPN and CDR2 SVGIG come from the germline V gene (reference sequence). The CDR3 has 14 amino acids. Trimming left V 2 bases short and J 3 bases short, with 14 bases between. The CDR3 DNA, read in part, is TGTGCCTGGAGTTTGGGGAGAGGGGGCTACGAG. This sequence encodes CAWSLGRGGYE. The complete CDR3 sequence is CAWSLGRGGYEQYF. Full variable domain (remainder filled in from reference TRBV30 and TRBJ2-7): SQTIHQWPATLVQPVGSPLSLECTVEGTSNPNLYWYRQAAGRGLQLLFYSVGIGQISSEVPQNLSASRPQDRQFILSSKKLLLSDSGFYLCAWSLGRGGYEQYFGPGTRLTVT.

Comment on this clone: With the read ending 3 residues before the CDR3 end, the germline J gene is used to fill in that end. The chain couples TRBV5-1 to TRBJ2-4; a weak D match, TRBD1 (5 bases). The CDR3 spans 12 residues. In germline, CDR1 is SGHRS, CDR2 YFSETQ. The CDR3: CASSSTQGIQYF. CDR3 bases read: TGCGCCAGCAGCTCAACCCAGGGAATT. The entire variable domain, with the rest obtained from reference TRBV5-1 and TRBJ2-4, is as follows: KAGVTQTPRYLIKTRGQQVTLSCSPISGHRSVSWYQQTPGQGLQFLFEYFSETQRNKGNFPGRFSGRQFSNSRSEMNVSTLELGDSALYLCASSSTQGIQYFGAGTRLSVL.

Partial CDR3 DNA: TGTGCCAGCAGATCGAACCTTCACAGGGGCACTGAA. This encodes CASRSNLHRGTE. The CDR3 in its entirety is CASRSNLHRGTEAFF. The V call is TRBV6-2 or TRBV6-3, the J call TRBJ1-1; 7 positions agree with TRBD1. From the germline J gene comes the end of the CDR3, since the read stops 3 residues before it. The CDR3 totals 15 residues. The junction had 11 bases not matched to a gene; V was cut back by 6 bases and J by 4 bases. Germline V lookup: CDR1 MNHEY, CDR2 SVGEGT.

To note about this clone: The sequenced fragment ends 3 residues before the CDR3 boundary, so the rest is inferred from the germline J gene. The rearrangement uses TRBV5-1 and TRBJ2-5; D possibly corresponds to TRBD1 (5 bases). V lost 0 bases and J lost 1, with 13 bases in between. The CDR3 loop spans 16 amino acids. Germline CDR1 and CDR2: SGHRS and YFSETQ. The sequenced CDR3 bases are TGCGCCAGCAGCTTGGGGGGTAGCAGGGCCCAAGAGACC. It codes for CASSLGGSRAQET. The CDR3 as a whole reads CASSLGGSRAQETQYF.

To note about this clone: From the germline J gene comes the end of the CDR3, since the read stops 3 residues before it. The chain couples TRBV7-9 to TRBJ1-4; 7 nucleotides match TRBD1. The CDR3 contains 15 residues. The V gene's germline CDR1 is SEHNR and CDR2 FQNEAQ (reference sequence). The CDR3 sequence is CASTPSGGVNSPLFF. CDR3 bases read: TGTGCCAGCACCCCCTCAGGGGGTGTTAATTCACCA.

With regard to this clone: The read terminates 3 residues before the CDR3 end, so the remaining end is supplied by the germline J gene. The rearrangement links TRBV2 to TRBJ1-1; no reliable D call. The germline gives CDR1 SNHLY, CDR2 FYNNEI. The CDR3 is made up of 12 amino acids. The CDR3 sequence: CASSQIDPGAFF. The CDR3 bases that were read are TGTGCCAGCAGCCAAATCGACCCGGGA.